This TCR beta chain was sequenced during a study of neurological immune-mediated disorders (dated by TCRdb to between 2017 and 2020). Regarding the study in general: The study compared peripheral blood TCR-beta repertoires of HTLV-I-associated myelopathy (HAM/TSP) patients, multiple sclerosis patients and healthy controls using UMI-based sequencing. The 100 to 110 TCR-beta libraries covered PBMC samples along with longitudinal samples, technical triplicates, and paired sorted CD4+ and CD8+ T-cell subsets. Of the roughly 71 subjects in the cohort, around 15 were HAM/TSP patients, roughly 34 were multiple sclerosis patients, and about 20 were healthy controls.

Libraries from unsorted PBMCs were made from 2 million PBMCs kept in RNAlater at -80 degrees C until RNA extraction. Peripheral blood was subjected to Ficoll-Hypaque density gradient centrifugation to isolate PBMCs, which were then cryopreserved in liquid nitrogen. What the study reported, not specific to this receptor: The highest TCR clonal expansion was observed in HAM/TSP patients, whereas the lowest was observed in MS patients, even when compared with healthy controls. Across subjects, expanded clones never shared an identical CDR3 amino acid sequence, which suggests that the TCR-beta repertoires in every group were private.

The CDR1 and CDR2 encoded by the germline V gene (reference sequence) are DFQATT and SNEGSKA. V loses 1 base, J loses 0 bases, and the germline ends lie 4 bases apart. The CDR3 sequence holds 12 residues, the cysteine and phenylalanine included. Here the CDR3 DNA is all that survives: 36 bases in frame from base 1. cDNA was synthesized by template-switch 5'RACE using a primer carrying a 10-nucleotide random unique molecular identifier by which each TCR transcript was tagged. Every sequencing run covered 15-18 subjects and yielded more than 180 million TCR-beta sequences. The RNeasy kit was used to extract total RNA. TCR-beta VDJ regions were amplified with primers for the TCR constant region and the 5'RACE anchor, using the KAPA Real-time Library Amplification kit. Sample indexes and Illumina adaptors were added in a first PCR, after which library yield was increased in a second PCR. After Ampure bead purification, the roughly 650 bp TCR product was size-selected on a 2% E-gel SizeSelection system. Before pooling, library quality was checked on a Bioanalyzer, concentration was measured with Qubit, and libraries were quantified with the Kapa Library Quantification kit. An Illumina HiSeq 2500 sequenced the libraries paired-end 2 x 150 bp. To increase sequence diversity, about 25-31% phiX was spiked into each library pool. For the original study's pipeline: Quality-filtered reads were processed with the UMI-based MiGEC pipeline, and over 85% of raw TCR sequences were removed by the MiGEC pipeline during error correction. VDJ genes were aligned to IMGT germline references, and each clonotype was defined by a unique CDR3 amino acid sequence together with V-J genes. Clonal expansion, Shannon diversity and CDR3 relatedness were evaluated with VDJtools (CalcPairwiseDistances, ClusterSamples), while phylogenetic trees were built in CLCbio workbench. Clones with at least 8 unique UMIs were defined as expanded, with this threshold being based on coefficient-of-variation modelling across technical triplicates. Through fastp at Q25 and MiXCR, TCRdb rebuilt clones from the public reads, retaining in-frame beta chains. For every CDR3 protein sequence, its rows merge into one entry that carries the most common genes and DNA. The V and J calls reflect TCRdb's pipeline rather than the authors' work. This sample gives 36,000 or so distinct CDR3 sequences in total; 10% to 13% of them show up just once. The ten most abundant clones make up approximately 6.9% of the sample.

In this sample, this clonotype turned up many times. Its antigen has not been determined. Base-call qualities are not available, and no considerably larger clone is one nucleotide away. This receptor was obtained from a woman in her twenties or thirties with HTLV-1-associated myelopathy (HAM/TSP). The rearrangement joined TRBV20-1 to TRBJ2-7; the D gene is unclear. The source material was PBMCs. The nucleotide sequence reads TGCAGTGCTAGAGTGGACTCCTACGAGCAGTACTTC. The translation is CSARVDSYEQYF.